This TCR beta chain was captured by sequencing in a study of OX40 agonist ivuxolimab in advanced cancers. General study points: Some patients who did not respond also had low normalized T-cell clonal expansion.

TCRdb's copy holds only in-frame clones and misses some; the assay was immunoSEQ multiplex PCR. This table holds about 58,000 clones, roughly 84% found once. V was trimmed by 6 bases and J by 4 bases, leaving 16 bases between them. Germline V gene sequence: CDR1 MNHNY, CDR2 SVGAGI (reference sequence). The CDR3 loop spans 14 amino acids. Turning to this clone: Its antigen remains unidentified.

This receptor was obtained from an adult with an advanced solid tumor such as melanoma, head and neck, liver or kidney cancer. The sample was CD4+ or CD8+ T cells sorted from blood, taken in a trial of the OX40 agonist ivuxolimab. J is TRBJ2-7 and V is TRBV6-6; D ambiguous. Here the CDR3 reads CASRDSPTLYEQYF. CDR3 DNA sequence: TGTGCCAGCAGAGACTCGCCCACCCTTTACGAGCAGTACTTC.